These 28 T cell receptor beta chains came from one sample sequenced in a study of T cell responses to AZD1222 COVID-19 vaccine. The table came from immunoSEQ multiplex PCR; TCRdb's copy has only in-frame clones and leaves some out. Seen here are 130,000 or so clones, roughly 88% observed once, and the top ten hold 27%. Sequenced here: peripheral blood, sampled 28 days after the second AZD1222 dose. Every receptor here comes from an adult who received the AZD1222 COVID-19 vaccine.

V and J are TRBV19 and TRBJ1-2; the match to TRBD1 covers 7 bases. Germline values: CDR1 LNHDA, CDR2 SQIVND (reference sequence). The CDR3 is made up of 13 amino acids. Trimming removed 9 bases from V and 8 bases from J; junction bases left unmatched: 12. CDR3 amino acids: CASLAQGRLGYTF. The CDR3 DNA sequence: TGTGCCAGCCTCGCACAGGGGCGGTTGGGCTACACCTTC.

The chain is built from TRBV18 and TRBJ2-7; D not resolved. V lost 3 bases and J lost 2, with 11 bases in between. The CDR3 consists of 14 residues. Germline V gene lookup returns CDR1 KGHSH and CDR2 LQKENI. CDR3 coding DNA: TGTGCCAGCTCACCTTTCAGAGAAACCTACGAGCAGTACTTC. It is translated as CASSPFRETYEQYF.

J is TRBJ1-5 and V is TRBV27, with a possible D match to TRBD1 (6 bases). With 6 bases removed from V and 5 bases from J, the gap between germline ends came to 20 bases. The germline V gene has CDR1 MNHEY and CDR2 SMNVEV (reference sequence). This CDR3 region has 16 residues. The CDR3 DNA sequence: TGTGCCAGCAGGACCCTAAGGGGGAGTGGGGATCAGCCCCAGCATTTT. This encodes CASRTLRGSGDQPQHF.

CDR3 residues: CASSQGGRNTEAFF. In DNA, the CDR3 is TGTGCCAGCAGCCAGGGGGGGCGCAACACTGAAGCTTTCTTT. The chain recombines TRBV11-1 with TRBJ1-1, with 7 bases aligning to TRBD1. CDR1 SGHAT and CDR2 FQDESV come from the germline V gene (reference sequence). Unmatched junction bases numbered 5, after V lost 5 bases and J lost 2 bases. CDR3 length: 14 amino acids.

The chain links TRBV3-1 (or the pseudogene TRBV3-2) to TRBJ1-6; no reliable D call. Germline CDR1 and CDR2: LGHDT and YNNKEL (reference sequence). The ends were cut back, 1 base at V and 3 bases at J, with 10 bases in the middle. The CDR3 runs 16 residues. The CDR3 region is CASSQVITIYNSPLHF. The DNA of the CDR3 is TGTGCCAGCAGCCAAGTTATTACGATCTATAATTCACCCCTCCACTTT.

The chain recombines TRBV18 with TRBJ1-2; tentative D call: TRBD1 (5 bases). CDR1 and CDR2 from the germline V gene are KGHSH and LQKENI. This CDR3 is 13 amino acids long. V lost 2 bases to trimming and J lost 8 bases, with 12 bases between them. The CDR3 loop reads CASSPGQGEGYTF. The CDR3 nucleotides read TGTGCCAGCTCACCAGGTCAGGGTGAAGGCTACACCTTC.

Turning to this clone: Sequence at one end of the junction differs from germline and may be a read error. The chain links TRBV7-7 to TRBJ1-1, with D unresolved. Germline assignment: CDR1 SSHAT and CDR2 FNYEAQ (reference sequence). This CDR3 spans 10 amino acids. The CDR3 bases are TGTGCTAGCAGCCCACCTGAAGCTTTCTTT. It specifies CASSPPEAFF.

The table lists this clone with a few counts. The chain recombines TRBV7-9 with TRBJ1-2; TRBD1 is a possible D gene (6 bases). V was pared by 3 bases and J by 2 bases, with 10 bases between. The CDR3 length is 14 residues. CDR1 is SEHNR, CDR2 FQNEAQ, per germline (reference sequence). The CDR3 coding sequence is TGTGCCAGCAGCTTCGGGACACTGAACTATGGCTACACCTTC. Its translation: CASSFGTLNYGYTF. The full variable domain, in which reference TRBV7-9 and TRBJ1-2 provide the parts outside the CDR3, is DTGVSQNPRHKITKRGQNVTFRCDPISEHNRLYWYRQTLGQGPEFLTYFQNEAQLEKSRLLSDRFSAERPKGSFSTLEIQRTEQGDSAMYLCASSFGTLNYGYTFGSGTRLTVV.

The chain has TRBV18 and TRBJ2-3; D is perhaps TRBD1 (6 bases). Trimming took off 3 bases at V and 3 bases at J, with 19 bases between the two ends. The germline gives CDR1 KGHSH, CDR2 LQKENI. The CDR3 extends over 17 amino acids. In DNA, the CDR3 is TGTGCCAGCTCACCCTTTACGGCAGGGGAATTTACAGATACGCAGTATTTT. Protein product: CASSPFTAGEFTDTQYF.

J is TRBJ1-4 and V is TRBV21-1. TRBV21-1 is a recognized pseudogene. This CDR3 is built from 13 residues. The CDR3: CASSKEGSGELFF. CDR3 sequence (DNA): TGTGCCAGCAGCAAAGAAGGTTCCGGGGAACTGTTTTTT.

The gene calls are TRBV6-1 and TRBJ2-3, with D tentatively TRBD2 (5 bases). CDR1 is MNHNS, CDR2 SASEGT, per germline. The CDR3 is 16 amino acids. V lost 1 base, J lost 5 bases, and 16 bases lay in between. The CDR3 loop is CASSEDFRGGRDTQYF. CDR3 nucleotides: TGTGCCAGCAGTGAAGATTTCCGCGGAGGAAGAGATACGCAGTATTTT.

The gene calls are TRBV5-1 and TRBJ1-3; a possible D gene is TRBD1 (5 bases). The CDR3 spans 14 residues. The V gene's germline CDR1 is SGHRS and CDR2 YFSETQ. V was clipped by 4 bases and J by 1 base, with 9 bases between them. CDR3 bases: TGCGCCAGCAGCCAGACAGTATCTGGAAACACCATATATTTT. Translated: CASSQTVSGNTIYF.

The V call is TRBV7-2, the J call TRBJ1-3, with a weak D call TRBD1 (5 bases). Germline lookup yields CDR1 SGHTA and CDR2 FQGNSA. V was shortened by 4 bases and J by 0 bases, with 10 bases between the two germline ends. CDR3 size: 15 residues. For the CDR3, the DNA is TGTGCCAGCAGCTCGGGCGGGACCTCTGGAAACACCATATATTTT. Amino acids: CASSSGGTSGNTIYF.

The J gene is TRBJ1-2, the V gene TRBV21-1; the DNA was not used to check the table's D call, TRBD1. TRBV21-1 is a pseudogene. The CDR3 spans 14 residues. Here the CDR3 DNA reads TGTGCCAGCAGCAACACAGGACGTAACTATGGCTACACCTTC. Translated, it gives CASSNTGRNYGYTF.

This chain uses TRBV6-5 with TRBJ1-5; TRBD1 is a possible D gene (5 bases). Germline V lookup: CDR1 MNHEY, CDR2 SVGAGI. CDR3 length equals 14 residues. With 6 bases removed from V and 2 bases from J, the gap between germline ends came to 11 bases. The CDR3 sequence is CASSPAGGNQPQHF. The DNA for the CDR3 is TGTGCCAGCAGCCCAGCGGGGGGCAATCAGCCCCAGCATTTT.

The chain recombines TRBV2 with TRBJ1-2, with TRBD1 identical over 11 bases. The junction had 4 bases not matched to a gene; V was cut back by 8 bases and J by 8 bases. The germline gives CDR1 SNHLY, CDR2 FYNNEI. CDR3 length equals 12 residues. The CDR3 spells CASHRDRGGYTF. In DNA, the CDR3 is TGTGCCAGCCACCGGGACAGGGGGGGCTACACCTTC.

CDR3 nucleotides: TGTGCCAGCAGCCCCCAGGGGGGCTCTGGAAACACCATATATTTT. As protein: CASSPQGGSGNTIYF. This chain uses TRBV7-9 with TRBJ1-3; 7 bases align to TRBD1. V was pared by 5 bases and J by 0 bases, with 4 bases of the junction left unmatched. This CDR3 has 15 amino acids. CDR1 is SEHNR and CDR2 is FQNEAQ in the germline V gene (reference sequence).

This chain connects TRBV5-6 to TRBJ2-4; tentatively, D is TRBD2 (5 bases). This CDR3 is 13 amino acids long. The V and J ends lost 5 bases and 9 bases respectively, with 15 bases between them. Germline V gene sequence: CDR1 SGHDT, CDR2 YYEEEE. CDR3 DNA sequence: TGTGCCAGCAGTCCCTACATAGCGCGCATTCAGTACTTC. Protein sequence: CASSPYIARIQYF. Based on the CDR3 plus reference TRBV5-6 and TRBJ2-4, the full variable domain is DAGVTQSPTHLIKTRGQQVTLRCSPKSGHDTVSWYQQALGQGPQFIFQYYEEEERQRGNFPDRFSGHQFPNYSSELNVNALLLGDSALYLCASSPYIARIQYFGAGTRLSVL.

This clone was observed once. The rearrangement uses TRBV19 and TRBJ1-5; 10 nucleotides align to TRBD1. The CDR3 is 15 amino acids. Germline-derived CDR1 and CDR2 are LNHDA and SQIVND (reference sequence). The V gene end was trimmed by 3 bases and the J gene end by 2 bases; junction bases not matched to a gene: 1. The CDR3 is CASSIGTGGNQPQHF. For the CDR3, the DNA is TGTGCCAGTAGTATTGGGACAGGGGGCAATCAGCCCCAGCATTTT.

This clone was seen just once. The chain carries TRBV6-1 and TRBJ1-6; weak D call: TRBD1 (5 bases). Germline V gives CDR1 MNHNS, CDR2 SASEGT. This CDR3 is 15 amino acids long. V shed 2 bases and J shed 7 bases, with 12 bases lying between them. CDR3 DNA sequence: TGTGCCAGCAGTGAACGGGGGAGACACAATTCACCCCTCCACTTT. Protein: CASSERGRHNSPLHF.

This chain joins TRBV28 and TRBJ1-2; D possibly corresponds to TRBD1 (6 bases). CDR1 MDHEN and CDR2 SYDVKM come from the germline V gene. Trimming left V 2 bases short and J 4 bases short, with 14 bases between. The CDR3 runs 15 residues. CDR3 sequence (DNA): TGTGCCAGCAGTTTAGGGGCAGGGGACCGCTATGGCTACACCTTC. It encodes CASSLGAGDRYGYTF.

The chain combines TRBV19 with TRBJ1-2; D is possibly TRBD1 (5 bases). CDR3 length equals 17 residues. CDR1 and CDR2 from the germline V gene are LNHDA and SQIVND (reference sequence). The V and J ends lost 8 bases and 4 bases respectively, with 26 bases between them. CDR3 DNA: TGTGCCAGTTCCATACTGAGCAACCAACAGGACGGCTATGGCTACACCTTC. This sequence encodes CASSILSNQQDGYGYTF.

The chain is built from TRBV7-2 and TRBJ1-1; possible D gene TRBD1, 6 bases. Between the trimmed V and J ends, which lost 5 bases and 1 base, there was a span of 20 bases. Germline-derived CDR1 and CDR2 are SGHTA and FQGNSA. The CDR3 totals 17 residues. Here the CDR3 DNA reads TGTGCCAGCAGCCGGGGGGGCCCGGGGGGTCAGAACACTGAAGCTTTCTTT. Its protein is CASSRGGPGGQNTEAFF.

The CDR3 protein is CASSFTSSGENGYTF. The CDR3 DNA sequence: TGTGCCAGCAGCTTTACGTCCTCAGGGGAGAATGGCTACACCTTC. The chain employs TRBV7-9 and TRBJ1-2; a weak D match, TRBD1 (6 bases). Between the trimmed V and J ends, which lost 3 bases and 6 bases, there was a span of 17 bases. The CDR3 has 15 residues. Germline V CDR1 and CDR2: SEHNR, FQNEAQ (reference sequence).

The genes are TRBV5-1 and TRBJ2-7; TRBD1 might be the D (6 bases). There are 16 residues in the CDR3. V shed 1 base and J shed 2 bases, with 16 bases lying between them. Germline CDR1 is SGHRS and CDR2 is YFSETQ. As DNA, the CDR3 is TGCGCCAGCAGCTTGAATGTGCCGGCAGGGGCCTACGAGCAGTACTTC. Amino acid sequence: CASSLNVPAGAYEQYF.

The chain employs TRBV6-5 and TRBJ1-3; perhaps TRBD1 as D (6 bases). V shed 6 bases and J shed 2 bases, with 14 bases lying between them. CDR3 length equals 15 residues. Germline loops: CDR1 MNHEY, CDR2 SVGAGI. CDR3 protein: CASSPETGTGNTIYF. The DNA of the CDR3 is TGTGCCAGCAGCCCCGAAACAGGGACTGGAAACACCATATATTTT.

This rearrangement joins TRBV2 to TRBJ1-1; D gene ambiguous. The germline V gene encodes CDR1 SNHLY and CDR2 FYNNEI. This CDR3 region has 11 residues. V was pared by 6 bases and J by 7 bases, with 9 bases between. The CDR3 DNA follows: TGTGCCAGCAGCTTGCGCAGTGAAGCTTTCTTT. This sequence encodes CASSLRSEAFF.

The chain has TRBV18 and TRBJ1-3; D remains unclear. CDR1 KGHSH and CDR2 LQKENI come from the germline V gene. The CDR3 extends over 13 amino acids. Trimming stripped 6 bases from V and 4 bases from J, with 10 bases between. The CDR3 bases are TGTGCCAGCTCCCAAAGTGGGGGAAACACCATATATTTT. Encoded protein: CASSQSGGNTIYF.